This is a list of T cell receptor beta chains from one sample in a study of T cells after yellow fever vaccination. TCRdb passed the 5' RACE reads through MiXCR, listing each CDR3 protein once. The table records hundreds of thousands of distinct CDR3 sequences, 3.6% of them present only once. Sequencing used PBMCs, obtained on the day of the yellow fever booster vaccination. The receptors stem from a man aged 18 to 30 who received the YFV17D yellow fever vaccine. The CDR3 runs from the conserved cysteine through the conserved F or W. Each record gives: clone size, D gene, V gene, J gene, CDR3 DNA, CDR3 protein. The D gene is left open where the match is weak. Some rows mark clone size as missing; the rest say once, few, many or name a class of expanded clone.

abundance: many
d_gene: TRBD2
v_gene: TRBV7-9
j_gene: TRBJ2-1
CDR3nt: TGTGCCAGCAGCCCTCGGGGGGGACCTTACAATGAGCAGTTCTTC
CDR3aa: CASSPRGGPYNEQFF

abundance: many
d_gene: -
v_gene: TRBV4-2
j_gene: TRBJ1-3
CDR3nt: TGTGCCAGCAGCGCCCGACGCTGGAATAACTCTGGAAACACCATATATTTT
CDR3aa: CASSARRWNNSGNTIYF

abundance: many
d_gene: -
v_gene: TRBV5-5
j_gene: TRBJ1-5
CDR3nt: TGTGCCAGCAGCTCGACAGGATACGAGCCCCAGCATTTT
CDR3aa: CASSSTGYEPQHF

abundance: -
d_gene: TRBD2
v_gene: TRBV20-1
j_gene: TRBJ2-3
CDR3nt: TGCAGTGCTAGAGGCCTAGCGGGGGCCACAGATACGCAGTATTTT
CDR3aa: CSARGLAGATDTQYF

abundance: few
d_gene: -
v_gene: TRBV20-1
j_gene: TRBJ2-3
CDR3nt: TGCAGTGCTAGAGAGCTGATAAGCGGAAAACTAGATACGCAGTATTTT
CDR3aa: CSARELISGKLDTQYF

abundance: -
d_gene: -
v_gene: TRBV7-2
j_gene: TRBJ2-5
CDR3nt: TGTGCCAGCCTCCCCCCTGTGCCCAAAGAGACCCAGTACTTC
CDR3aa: CASLPPVPKETQYF

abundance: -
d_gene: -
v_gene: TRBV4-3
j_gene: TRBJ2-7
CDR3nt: TGCGCCAGCAGCCAAGATACCAGCACAGCCTTCTCACCTTACTTC
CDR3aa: CASSQDTSTAFSPYF

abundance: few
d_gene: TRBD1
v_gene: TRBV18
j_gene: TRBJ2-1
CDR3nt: TGTGCCAGCTCAAGTTCGACAGGGGGTTACAATGAGCAGTTCTTC
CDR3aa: CASSSSTGGYNEQFF

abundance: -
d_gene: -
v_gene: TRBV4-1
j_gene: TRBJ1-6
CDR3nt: TGCGCCAGCAGCCCCAGTTCGGGGAATTCACCCCTCCACTTT
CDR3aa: CASSPSSGNSPLHF

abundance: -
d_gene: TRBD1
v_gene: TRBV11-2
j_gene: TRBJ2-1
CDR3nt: TGTGCCAGCACCCTCTTCCCCAAGGACAGGTACAATGAGCAGTTCTTC
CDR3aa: CASTLFPKDRYNEQFF

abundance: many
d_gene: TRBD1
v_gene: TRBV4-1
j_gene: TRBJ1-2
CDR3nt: TGCGCCAGCAGCCAAGCCGAGGACAGGGGCGACTATGGCTACACCTTC
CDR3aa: CASSQAEDRGDYGYTF

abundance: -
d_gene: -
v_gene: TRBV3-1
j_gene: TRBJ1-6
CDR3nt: TGTGCCAGCAGGCTTTCGACAGCGCGCACCTATAATTCACCCCTCCACTTT
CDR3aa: CASRLSTARTYNSPLHF

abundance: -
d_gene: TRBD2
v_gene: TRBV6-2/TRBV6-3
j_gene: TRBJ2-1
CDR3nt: TGTGCCAGCAGGGGGACTAGCGGGGGCAATCCCTACAATGAGCAGTTCTTC
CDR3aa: CASRGTSGGNPYNEQFF

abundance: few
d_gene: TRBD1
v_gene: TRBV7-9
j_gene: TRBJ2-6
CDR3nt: TGTGCCAGCAGTCCGAGGACAGGGGCTGGGGCCAACGTCCTGACTTTC
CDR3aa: CASSPRTGAGANVLTF

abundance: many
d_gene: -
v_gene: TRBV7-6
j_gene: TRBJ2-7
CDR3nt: TGTGCCAGCAGCTGGACGAGCTCCTACGAGCAGTACTTC
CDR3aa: CASSWTSSYEQYF

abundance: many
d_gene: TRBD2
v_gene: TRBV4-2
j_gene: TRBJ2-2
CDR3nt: TGTGCCAGCAGCCAAGATTTATCGGGGGGGTACGCCGGGGAGCTGTTTTTT
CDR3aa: CASSQDLSGGYAGELFF

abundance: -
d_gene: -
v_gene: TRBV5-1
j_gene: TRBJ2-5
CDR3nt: TGCGCCACCAGACAGGTTCCCCAAGAGACCCAGTACTTC
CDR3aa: CATRQVPQETQYF

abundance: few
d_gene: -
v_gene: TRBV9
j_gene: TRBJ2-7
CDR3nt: TGTGCCAGCAGCCTGGGGCGTGGGGGCTCCGAGCAGTACTTC
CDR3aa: CASSLGRGGSEQYF

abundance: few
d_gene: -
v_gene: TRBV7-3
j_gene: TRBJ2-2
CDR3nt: TGTGCCAGCAGCGCTATTGGGGGGAACACCGGGGAGCTGTTTTTT
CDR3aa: CASSAIGGNTGELFF

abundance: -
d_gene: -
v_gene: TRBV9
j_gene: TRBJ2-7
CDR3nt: TGTGCCAGCAGCTCCCCCGGGACCTACGAGCAGTACTTC
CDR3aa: CASSSPGTYEQYF

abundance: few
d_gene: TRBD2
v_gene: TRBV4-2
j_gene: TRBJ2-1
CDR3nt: TGTGCCAGCAGCCAAGATCGAAGCGGGGGGGCCTATAGGGATGAGCAGTTCTTC
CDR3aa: CASSQDRSGGAYRDEQFF

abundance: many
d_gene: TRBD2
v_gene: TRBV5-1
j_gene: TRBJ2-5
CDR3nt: TGCGCCAGCAGCTCTAGCGGGGAACAAGAGACCCAGTACTTC
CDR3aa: CASSSSGEQETQYF

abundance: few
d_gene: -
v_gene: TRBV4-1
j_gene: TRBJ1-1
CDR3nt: TGCGCCAGCAGCCCCCCCTACGTATATGGCACTGAAGCTTTCTTT
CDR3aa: CASSPPYVYGTEAFF

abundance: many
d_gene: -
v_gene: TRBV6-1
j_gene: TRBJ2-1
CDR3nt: TGTGCCATCCTGCGGGGCAATGAGCAGTTCTTC
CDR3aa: CAILRGNEQFF

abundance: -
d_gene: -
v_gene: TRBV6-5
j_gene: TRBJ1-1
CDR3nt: TGTGCCAGCAAGGAGGAGAGGAACACTGAAGCTTTCTTT
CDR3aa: CASKEERNTEAFF

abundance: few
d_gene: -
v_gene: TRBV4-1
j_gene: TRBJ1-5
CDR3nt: TGCGCCAGCAGCCAAGAGAGGGCCGGCTATCAGCCCCAGCATTTT
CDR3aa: CASSQERAGYQPQHF

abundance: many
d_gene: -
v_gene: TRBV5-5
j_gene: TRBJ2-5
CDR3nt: TGTGCCAGCAGCTTGGGAGGGACGTACCAAGAGACCCAGTACTTC
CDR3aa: CASSLGGTYQETQYF

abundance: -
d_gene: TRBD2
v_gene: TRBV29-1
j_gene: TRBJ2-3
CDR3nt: TGCAGCGTTGGACTAGCGGGGGCCTCAGATACGCAGTATTTT
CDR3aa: CSVGLAGASDTQYF

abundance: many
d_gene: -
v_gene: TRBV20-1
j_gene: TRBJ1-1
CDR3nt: TGCAGGGCTACGCTCCCGGACCGCGAAGCTTTCTTT
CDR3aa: CRATLPDREAFF

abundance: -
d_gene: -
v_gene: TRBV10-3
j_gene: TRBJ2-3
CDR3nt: TGTGCCATCAGTGAGGAGGGCCCAGATACGCAGTATTTT
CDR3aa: CAISEEGPDTQYF

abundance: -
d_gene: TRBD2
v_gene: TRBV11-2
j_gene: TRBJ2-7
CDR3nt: TGTGCCAGCAGGAGAGCGGGGCGAACCTACGAGCAGTACTTC
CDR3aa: CASRRAGRTYEQYF

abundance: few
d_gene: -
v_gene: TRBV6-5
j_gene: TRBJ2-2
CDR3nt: TGTGCCAGCAGCCCACCGAGTCAAGGCGGGGAGCTGTTTTTT
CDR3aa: CASSPPSQGGELFF

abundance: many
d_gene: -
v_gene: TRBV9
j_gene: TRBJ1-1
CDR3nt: TGTGCCAGCAGCGTAGTCAGTAACCCTGAAGCTTTCTTT
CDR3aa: CASSVVSNPEAFF

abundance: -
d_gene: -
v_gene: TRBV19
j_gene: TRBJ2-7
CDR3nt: TGTGCCAGTAGTAGGGACTTTACCTACGAGCAGTACTTC
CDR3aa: CASSRDFTYEQYF

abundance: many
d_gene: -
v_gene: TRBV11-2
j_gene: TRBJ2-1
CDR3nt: TGTGCCAGCAGCTTAGAAGATAGTGACAATGAGCAGTTCTTC
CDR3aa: CASSLEDSDNEQFF

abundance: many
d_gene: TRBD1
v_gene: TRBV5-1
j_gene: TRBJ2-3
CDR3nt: TGCGCCAGCAGCTTCGGGACAGCCTCCACAGATACGCAGTATTTT
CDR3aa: CASSFGTASTDTQYF

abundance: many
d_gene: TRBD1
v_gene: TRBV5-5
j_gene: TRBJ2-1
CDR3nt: TGTGCCAGCAGCTTGGGCATGGACAGGGCTGAGCAGTTCTTC
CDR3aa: CASSLGMDRAEQFF

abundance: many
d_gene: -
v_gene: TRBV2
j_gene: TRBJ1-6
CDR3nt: TGTGCCAGCAGTGAGGGGCCCGGTACGGGTCCCCTCCACTTT
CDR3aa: CASSEGPGTGPLHF

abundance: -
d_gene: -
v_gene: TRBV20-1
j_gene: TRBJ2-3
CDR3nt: TGCAGTGCTAGACGGGGTGTAGATACGCAGTATTTT
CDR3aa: CSARRGVDTQYF

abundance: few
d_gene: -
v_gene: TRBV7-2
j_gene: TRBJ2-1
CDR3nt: TGTGCCAGCAGCTTATTTGTGGGGGACAATGAGCAGTTCTTC
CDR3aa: CASSLFVGDNEQFF

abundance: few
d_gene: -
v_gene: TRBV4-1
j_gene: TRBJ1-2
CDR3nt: TGCGCCAGCAGCCAAGATACGGGGGCAAACTATGGCTACACCTTC
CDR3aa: CASSQDTGANYGYTF

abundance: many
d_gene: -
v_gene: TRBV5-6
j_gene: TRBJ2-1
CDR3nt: TGTGCCAGCAGCCACTACAATGAGCAGTTCTTC
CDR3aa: CASSHYNEQFF

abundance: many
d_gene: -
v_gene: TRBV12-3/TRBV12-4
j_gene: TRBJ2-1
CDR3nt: TGTGCCAGCATCCAAGAGACAGGCGCCTACAATGAGCAGTTCTTC
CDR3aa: CASIQETGAYNEQFF

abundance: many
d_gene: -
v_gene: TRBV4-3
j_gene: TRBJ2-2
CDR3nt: TGCGCCAGCAGCCAAGAGTCCATCGCGAACACCGGGGAGCTGTTTTTT
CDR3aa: CASSQESIANTGELFF

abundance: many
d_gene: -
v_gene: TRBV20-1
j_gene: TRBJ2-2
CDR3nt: TGCAGTGCTAGAAGGGGTCTGACGAACACCGGGGAGCTGTTTTTT
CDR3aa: CSARRGLTNTGELFF